This T cell receptor (beta chain) was documented in a study of blood T cell repertoires in COVID-19. Study context: In each case, the material was cDNA or gDNA derived from T cells, B-cell-depleted T cells, or PBMCs.

Per germline, CDR1 SGHDT and CDR2 YYEEEE. V shed 4 bases and J shed 3 bases, with 14 bases lying between them. This CDR3 region has 15 residues. Original methodology: Researchers report that nucleated cell counts were estimated from reference gene primer amplification. Here immunoSEQ multiplex PCR was the method, and the copy in TCRdb shows in-frame clones only, minus some. V, J and clone size derive from that table, while D and trimming were established from the DNA sequence. This table has some 150,000 clones, roughly 84% appearing once. This receptor was taken from a woman aged 50 to 65 in a cohort sampled during active or convalescent COVID-19. The chain uses TRBV5-6 and TRBJ1-5, with D uncertain. The sample comprised peripheral blood. CDR3 DNA: TGTGCCAGCAGCGGGAGACGTGGGTACAATCAGCCCCAGCATTTT. The encoded protein is CASSGRRGYNQPQHF.